This passage covers 32 T cell receptor beta chains from one sample sequenced in a study of blood T cell repertoires in COVID-19. Profiled with immunoSEQ multiplex PCR; TCRdb holds only in-frame clones, not every one. The data show 200,000 to 300,000 clones, roughly 87% seen once. The sequenced material came from peripheral blood. The receptor source for this set is a woman in her twenties or thirties with acute or convalescent COVID-19.

V usage is TRBV7-8 and J usage is TRBJ2-3, with 11 bases that match TRBD2. Germline assignment: CDR1 SGHVS and CDR2 FQNEAQ. The CDR3 loop spans 17 amino acids. J gave up 0 bases and V 2 bases, and 4 bases lay outside the gene matches. CDR3 sequence (DNA): TGTGCCAGCAGCTTAAGACTAGCGGGGACTAGCACAGATACGCAGTATTTT. Translated: CASSLRLAGTSTDTQYF.

In DNA form, the CDR3 reads TGTGCCAGTAGTATAAGGGGGCGAGTGCTTGACGAGCAGTACTTC. Protein: CASSIRGRVLDEQYF. The V and J genes are TRBV19 and TRBJ2-7; 7 bases map to TRBD1. The V segment lost 2 bases and the J segment 5 bases; nucleotides outside the gene matches: 9. The CDR3 has 15 residues. Germline V lookup: CDR1 LNHDA, CDR2 SQIVND (reference sequence).

The rearrangement links TRBV4-1 to TRBJ2-1; TRBD2 aligns across 11 bases. CDR1 is MGHRA, CDR2 YSYEKL, per germline. This CDR3 has 15 amino acids. Trimming took 6 bases from V and 7 from J; bases not matched to a gene: 8. The CDR3 sequence is CASRNLAGGRNEQFF. As DNA, the CDR3 is TGCGCCAGCAGGAATCTAGCGGGAGGTCGTAATGAGCAGTTCTTC.

The V call is TRBV5-6, the J call TRBJ1-2, with D unclear. The CDR3 runs to 14 residues. Germline V CDR1 and CDR2: SGHDT, YYEEEE. Trimming shortened V by 5 bases and J by 3 bases, and 14 bases separated the two germline ends. The DNA of the CDR3 is TGTGCCAGCAGACCTCCCGGGGAGGACTATGGCTACACCTTC. Translating it yields CASRPPGEDYGYTF.

The chain combines TRBV10-1 with TRBJ1-5, with 11 bases lining up with TRBD1. J was trimmed by 13 bases and V by 2 bases; bases with no gene match: 4. Germline V CDR1 and CDR2: WNHNN, SYGVQD (reference sequence). CDR3 length: 13 amino acids. The CDR3 nucleotides read TGCGCCAGCAGTGAGGGGACAGGGGGTCCTCAGCATTTT. It specifies CASSEGTGGPQHF.

This rearrangement joins TRBV19 to TRBJ2-5, with 7 nucleotides matching TRBD1. Looked up from germline, CDR1 is LNHDA and CDR2 is SQIVND (reference sequence). The CDR3 consists of 15 residues. V lost 1 base, J lost 4 bases, and 6 bases stayed unmatched. The chain's CDR3 is CASSIGWAGGETQYF. In DNA form, the CDR3 reads TGTGCCAGTAGTATAGGTTGGGCAGGGGGAGAGACCCAGTACTTC.

The chain combines TRBV19 with TRBJ2-3; 11 bases are a match to TRBD2. Germline CDR1 reads LNHDA; CDR2 reads SQIVND (reference sequence). The CDR3 extends over 15 amino acids. Trimming took 7 bases from V and 5 from J; bases not matched to a gene: 8. CDR3 nucleotide sequence: TGTGCCAGTACCCATACTAGCGGGAGTGTAGATACGCAGTATTTT. Its translation is CASTHTSGSVDTQYF.

The V gene is TRBV27, the J gene TRBJ2-6, with D unclear. CDR3 length equals 13 residues. CDR1 and CDR2 from the germline V gene are MNHEY and SMNVEV (reference sequence). The V gene lost 3 bases and the J gene lost 2 bases, with 2 bases spanning the gap. The CDR3 coding sequence is TGTGCCAGCAGTTTCGCTGGGGCCAACGTCCTGACTTTC. This gives the protein CASSFAGANVLTF.

CDR3 DNA sequence: TGTGCCAGCAGCTTAACTAGCGGGCAGCTCAATGAGCAGTTCTTC. Amino acid sequence: CASSLTSGQLNEQFF. The rearrangement uses TRBV5-6 and TRBJ2-1; 9 nucleotides agree with TRBD2. Trimming took 2 bases from V and 6 from J; bases not matched to a gene: 6. The CDR3 extends over 15 amino acids. Germline V gene data show CDR1 as SGHDT and CDR2 as YYEEEE. The full variable domain, its missing parts supplied by reference TRBV5-6 and TRBJ2-1, is DAGVTQSPTHLIKTRGQQVTLRCSPKSGHDTVSWYQQALGQGPQFIFQYYEEEERQRGNFPDRFSGHQFPNYSSELNVNALLLGDSALYLCASSLTSGQLNEQFFGPGTRLTVL.

The chain carries TRBV6-1 and TRBJ2-1, with 7 bases matching TRBD1. The CDR3 has 13 residues. Trimming at V came to 2 bases and at J to 7 bases, leaving 2 bases not matched to a gene. The germline V gene has CDR1 MNHNS and CDR2 SASEGT. The DNA for the CDR3 is TGTGCCAGCAGTGAACAGGGGGAAAATGAGCAGTTCTTC. Protein sequence: CASSEQGENEQFF.

The V call is TRBV19, the J call TRBJ2-7; D might be TRBD2 (7 bases). CDR1 and CDR2 from the germline V gene are LNHDA and SQIVND (reference sequence). The CDR3 is 14 residues long. V shed 1 base and J shed 2 bases, with 9 bases lying between them. The CDR3 sequence is CASSIVGGAYEQYF. The CDR3 DNA reads as TGTGCCAGTAGTATAGTAGGGGGGGCCTACGAGCAGTACTTC. The variable domain in full, with the rest retrieved from reference TRBV19 and TRBJ2-7, is DGGITQSPKYLFRKEGQNVTLSCEQNLNHDAMYWYRQDPGQGLRLIYYSQIVNDFQKGDIAEGYSVSREKKESFPLTVTSAQKNPTAFYLCASSIVGGAYEQYFGPGTRLTVT.

The V call is TRBV7-9, the J call TRBJ2-6; D may be TRBD1 (5 bases). Germline-derived CDR1 and CDR2 are SEHNR and FQNEAQ (reference sequence). The CDR3 runs to 14 residues. V lost 5 bases, J lost 6 bases, and 11 bases lay in between. CDR3 sequence reads: CASSPSGSANVLTF. DNA of the CDR3: TGTGCCAGCAGCCCCTCAGGGTCGGCCAACGTCCTGACTTTC.

Only one count was recorded for this clone. The rearrangement uses TRBV7-9 and TRBJ2-2; 11 bases agree with TRBD2. The junction had 7 bases not matched to a gene; V was cut back by 5 bases and J by 5 bases. This CDR3 contains 16 residues. In germline, CDR1 is SEHNR, CDR2 FQNEAQ (reference sequence). In nucleotides, the CDR3 is TGTGCCAGCAGCCCTCCGGGACTAGCGGCAACCGGGGAGCTGTTTTTT. Translation gives CASSPPGLAATGELFF.

To note about this clone: One junction end disagrees with the germline gene, perhaps due to a read error. The chain has TRBV5-1 and TRBJ2-3; possible D gene TRBD2, 5 bases. Germline CDR1 and CDR2: SGHRS and YFSETQ. There are 15 residues in the CDR3. CDR3 protein: CASSWYSSNTDTQYF. As DNA, the CDR3 is TGCGCAAGCAGTTGGTATTCTAGCAACACAGATACGCAGTATTTT.

V and J are TRBV2 and TRBJ2-7; 8 bases align to TRBD2. The CDR3 contains 15 residues. Looked up from germline, CDR1 is SNHLY and CDR2 is FYNNEI. The ends lost 3 bases at V and 3 bases at J; junction bases unmatched: 7. CDR3 sequence: CASSDGVAGLYEQYF. The CDR3 coding sequence is TGTGCCAGCAGTGACGGGGTAGCGGGACTCTACGAGCAGTACTTC.

The rearrangement joins TRBV5-1 to TRBJ2-3; the D is unclear. The germline V and J ends were trimmed by 3 bases and 0 bases, with 11 bases remaining between them. The CDR3 runs 15 residues. From germline, CDR1 is SGHRS and CDR2 YFSETQ. The CDR3 region is CASSSQATSTDTQYF. Here the CDR3 DNA reads TGCGCCAGCAGCTCCCAGGCAACAAGCACAGATACGCAGTATTTT.

The J gene is TRBJ1-1, the V gene TRBV7-2, with D possibly being TRBD1 (6 bases). The V end lost 4 bases, the J end lost 6 bases, and 12 bases lay between the germline ends. Per the germline V gene, CDR1 is SGHTA and CDR2 is FQGNSA. The CDR3 sequence is 13 residues long. The CDR3 protein is CASSSARGAEAFF. The CDR3 bases are TGTGCCAGCAGCTCAGCCAGGGGCGCTGAAGCTTTCTTT.

This clone has a count of ten or more. This rearrangement joins TRBV6-4 to TRBJ2-1; 13 bases map to TRBD2. The CDR3 runs to 14 residues. Germline CDR1 reads MRHNA; CDR2 reads SNTAGT. The trim removed 3 bases at V and 7 bases at J, leaving 0 bases unmatched. The CDR3 region is CASSEGLAGNEQFF. The CDR3 DNA follows: TGTGCCAGCAGTGAGGGACTAGCGGGGAATGAGCAGTTCTTC.

The rearrangement uses TRBV5-1 and TRBJ2-3, with D unresolved. Looked up from germline, CDR1 is SGHRS and CDR2 is YFSETQ. Trimming cost V 1 base and J 2 bases, with 11 bases left between them. The CDR3 is 15 residues long. In DNA form, the CDR3 reads TGCGCCAGCAGCTTGCTGGCCCCTTCCACAGATACGCAGTATTTT. Translated: CASSLLAPSTDTQYF.

This sequence joins TRBV29-1 and TRBJ1-1, with 7 nucleotides matching TRBD1. The CDR3 sequence is 15 residues long. Germline assignment: CDR1 SQVTM and CDR2 ANQGSEA. Trimming cost V 5 bases and J 1 base; bases outside gene matches: 10. CDR3 region: CSVPLRGARNTEAFF. In DNA form, the CDR3 reads TGCAGCGTTCCCCTCAGGGGGGCAAGGAACACTGAAGCTTTCTTT.

In its sample, this clone was seen a few times. The rearrangement joins TRBV3-1 (or the pseudogene TRBV3-2) to TRBJ1-2; D remains ambiguous. The CDR3 consists of 12 residues. Germline CDR1 is LGHDT and CDR2 is YNNKEL (reference sequence). With 2 bases removed from V and 6 bases from J, the gap between germline ends came to 7 bases. CDR3 loop: CASSQPTHGYTF. The CDR3 region has the DNA TGTGCCAGCAGCCAACCCACTCATGGCTACACCTTC.

The gene calls are TRBV27 and TRBJ2-7; D is perhaps TRBD2 (5 bases). This CDR3 has 16 residues. Deletions cut 4 bases from V and 0 bases from J, with 16 bases between. CDR1 and CDR2 from the germline V gene are MNHEY and SMNVEV (reference sequence). CDR3 in DNA: TGTGCCAGCAGTTCCCTCCCGGGGATGAGCTCCTACGAGCAGTACTTC. It is translated as CASSSLPGMSSYEQYF.

V usage is TRBV18 and J usage is TRBJ1-4, with 8 positions matching TRBD1. CDR1 is KGHSH and CDR2 is LQKENI in the germline V gene. Trimming cost V 5 bases and J 7 bases; bases outside gene matches: 3. This CDR3 is built from 13 residues. The CDR3 DNA reads TGTGCCAGCTCATCAACAGGGGGTGAAAAACTGTTTTTT. Its translation is CASSSTGGEKLFF.

Notes on this clone: One end of the junction is discordant with germline, which a read error may explain. The chain recombines TRBV2 with TRBJ1-2, with 7 bases that match TRBD1. The CDR3 runs to 13 residues. The germline CDR1 and CDR2 sequences are SNHLY and FYNNEI. DNA of the CDR3: TGTGCCAGCAGCGAAGACAGGGTGCATGGCTACACCTTC. This gives the protein CASSEDRVHGYTF. Complete variable domain (other parts from reference TRBV2 and TRBJ1-2): EPEVTQTPSHQVTQMGQEVILRCVPISNHLYFYWYRQILGQKVEFLVSFYNNEISEKSEIFDDQFSVERPDGSNFTLKIRSTKLEDSAMYFCASSEDRVHGYTFGSGTRLTVV.

V is TRBV6-5 and J is TRBJ2-7; D remains ambiguous. The germline V and J ends were trimmed by 6 bases and 4 bases, with 7 bases remaining between them. The CDR3 is made up of 11 amino acids. The germline gives CDR1 MNHEY, CDR2 SVGAGI. CDR3 bases: TGTGCCAGCAGCGACTCGTACGAGCAGTACTTC. It is translated as CASSDSYEQYF.

V and J are TRBV4-2 and TRBJ2-6, with TRBD2 matching over 9 bases. V was clipped by 4 bases and J by 1 base; unmatched bases: 8. The CDR3 has 18 amino acids. CDR1 is LGHNA, CDR2 YNFKEQ, per germline. CDR3 in amino acids: CASSPKGLAGSGANVLTF. The DNA for the CDR3 is TGTGCCAGCAGCCCAAAAGGCCTAGCGGGATCTGGGGCCAACGTCCTGACTTTC.

This clone was counted a single time. V usage is TRBV5-4 and J usage is TRBJ2-3; 14 nucleotides align to TRBD2. CDR3 length equals 19 residues. The junction had 8 bases not matched to a gene; V was cut back by 0 bases and J by 2 bases. CDR1 is SGHNT, CDR2 YYREEE, per germline (reference sequence). The CDR3 DNA reads TGTGCCAGCAGCTTGGGCCGACTAGCGGGAGGGCCAAACACAGATACGCAGTATTTT. Its translation: CASSLGRLAGGPNTDTQYF.

The chain is built from TRBV6-6 and TRBJ1-6; D might be TRBD1 (6 bases). V lost 6 bases and J lost 3, with 12 bases in between. The CDR3 sequence is 15 residues long. Germline V gene lookup returns CDR1 MNHNY and CDR2 SVGAGI (reference sequence). Here the CDR3 reads CASRLDSYYNSPLHF. CDR3 in DNA: TGTGCCAGCAGGCTGGACAGTTACTATAATTCACCCCTCCACTTT.

The gene calls are TRBV6-2 or TRBV6-3 and TRBJ2-1, with 11 bases aligning to TRBD2. Trimming cost V 5 bases and J 4 bases; bases outside gene matches: 4. Per germline, CDR1 MNHEY and CDR2 SVGEGT. The length of the CDR3 is 15 residues. CDR3: CASSETSGKYNEQFF. CDR3 nucleotides: TGTGCCAGCAGTGAGACTAGCGGGAAATACAATGAGCAGTTCTTC.

This clone was recorded only once. The chain joins TRBV7-2 to TRBJ1-2; weak D call: TRBD1 (6 bases). This CDR3 region has 12 residues. CDR1 is SGHTA and CDR2 is FQGNSA in the germline V gene. The V end lost 5 bases, the J end lost 4 bases, and 8 bases lay between the germline ends. The CDR3 loop is CASSGGPYGYTF. CDR3 coding DNA: TGTGCCAGCAGCGGGGGCCCCTATGGCTACACCTTC.

This clone was seen more than once but under ten times. This rearrangement joins TRBV4-2 to TRBJ2-1; 10 bases align to TRBD2. The V and J ends lost 3 bases and 2 bases, in that order; junction bases with no gene match: 7. The V gene's germline CDR1 is LGHNA and CDR2 YNFKEQ. The CDR3 spans 17 residues. The chain's CDR3 is CASSQAAAGGPYNEQFF. The CDR3 coding sequence is TGTGCCAGCAGCCAGGCCGCAGCGGGAGGGCCCTACAATGAGCAGTTCTTC.

The sample holds a few counts of this clone. The chain uses TRBV9 and TRBJ2-5; TRBD1 agrees at 10 bases. V lost 0 bases and J lost 4; bases outside the gene matches: 3. The CDR3 length is 15 residues. The germline V gene has CDR1 SGDLS and CDR2 YYNGEE. The CDR3 sequence is CASSVAWDRGETQYF. In DNA, the CDR3 is TGTGCCAGCAGCGTAGCGTGGGACAGGGGAGAGACCCAGTACTTC.